A single sample is the source of the 19 T cell receptor beta chains below, sequenced in a study of CD8 T cells in ankylosing spondylitis (dated by TCRdb to about 2017). Their recognized antigens are unknown. The method behind the library was 5' RACE. Sequenced using an Illumina HiSeq 2500. The public reads were reanalyzed by TCRdb: fastp trimming at Q25, MiXCR alignment, in-frame beta chains only. Merged by CDR3 protein, the rows form single entries marked with the most common genes and DNA. For this sample the table gives fewer than 450,000 distinct CDR3 sequences, of which 15% to 20% were detected only once. The top ten hold just over 1% of the sample. Study-level results and caveats: Blood from ankylosing spondylitis patients appeared to be characterized by a TCR beta motif composed of eight highly homologous amino acid variants.

Material: blood, either unsorted or a sorted T cell fraction (not recorded which). Source of these receptors: a male donor with ankylosing spondylitis.

The chain couples TRBV6-6 to TRBJ1-2; a possible D gene is TRBD1 (6 bases). Germline assignment: CDR1 MNHNY and CDR2 SVGAGI (reference sequence). V shed 6 bases and J shed 0 bases, with 8 bases lying between them. CDR3 length: 13 residues. The CDR3 nucleotides read TGTGCCAGCAGCCAGGGGTCTAACTATGGCTACACCTTC. Its translation: CASSQGSNYGYTF.

This clonotype was seen a few times. This chain uses TRBV5-1 with TRBJ2-1; the D gene is possibly TRBD2 (5 bases). This CDR3 has 14 amino acids. V lost 2 bases, J lost 4 bases, and 10 bases lay in between. Germline CDR1 and CDR2: SGHRS and YFSETQ. DNA for the CDR3: TGCGCCAGCAGCTTCGCGGGTGGGTACAATGAGCAGTTCTTC. Translated, it gives CASSFAGGYNEQFF.

This chain links TRBV28 with TRBJ2-5; 7 nucleotides align to TRBD2. Unmatched junction bases numbered 10, after V lost 10 bases and J lost 5 bases. CDR1 is MDHEN, CDR2 SYDVKM, per germline. This CDR3 comprises 13 residues. The CDR3 sequence is CATIRPGGETQYF. Written as DNA, the CDR3 is TGTGCCACCATCAGACCGGGAGGTGAGACCCAGTACTTC.

This clonotype was detected only a few times. V usage is TRBV28 and J usage is TRBJ1-2; D may be TRBD1 (5 bases). The CDR3 extends over 13 amino acids. CDR1 is MDHEN and CDR2 is SYDVKM in the germline V gene. Trimming removed 7 bases from V and 4 bases from J, with 13 bases in between. In DNA form, the CDR3 reads TGTGCCAGCACCATGACAGATACCTATGGCTACACCTTC. Its protein is CASTMTDTYGYTF.

The chain combines TRBV5-5 with TRBJ2-5; 8 positions agree with TRBD2. The CDR3 covers 17 residues. Per germline, CDR1 SGHKS and CDR2 YYEKEE (reference sequence). Germline trimming cut 0 bases from V and 1 base from J; bases unmatched to any gene: 8. As DNA, the CDR3 is TGTGCCAGCAGCTTGGCCGTGGGCGGGGGGCCCCAAGAGACCCAGTACTTC. It is translated as CASSLAVGGGPQETQYF.

This clonotype has only a few counts. The chain is built from TRBV12-3 or TRBV12-4 and TRBJ1-5; TRBD1 matches at 10 bases. V dropped 2 bases and J dropped 5; count of bases not matched to a gene: 3. This CDR3 comprises 15 residues. As DNA, the CDR3 is TGTGCCAGCAGTTTACCTGGGACAGGGGATCAGCCCCAGCATTTT. It codes for CASSLPGTGDQPQHF.

This clonotype showed up many times. The chain couples TRBV12-3 or TRBV12-4 to TRBJ2-3; D gene unclear. Trimming shortened V by 3 bases and J by 2 bases, and 9 bases separated the two germline ends. This CDR3 contains 14 residues. CDR3 nucleotide sequence: TGTGCCAGCAGTTTTGGTCCTGACACAGATACGCAGTATTTT. It is translated as CASSFGPDTDTQYF.

V gene TRBV19 combines with J gene TRBJ1-1; TRBD1 matches at 9 bases. The V gene's germline CDR1 is LNHDA and CDR2 SQIVND (reference sequence). V lost 5 bases to trimming and J lost 4 bases; unmatched junction nucleotides: 8. The length of the CDR3 is 15 residues. The CDR3 nucleotides are TGTGCCAGTAGTTTACAGGGGGCGCCGGTCACTGAAGCTTTCTTT. Translated: CASSLQGAPVTEAFF.

This clonotype was counted only a few times. The V and J genes are TRBV12-3 or TRBV12-4 and TRBJ2-7; no clear D. Trimming shortened V by 5 bases and J by 1 base, and 21 bases separated the two germline ends. The CDR3 loop spans 17 amino acids. CDR3 DNA sequence: TGTGCCAGCAGTCCCATTGAGACCGGGCGGCCTTCCTACGAGCAGTACTTC. Amino acid sequence: CASSPIETGRPSYEQYF.

This clonotype was picked up a small number of times. V is TRBV6-5 and J is TRBJ1-1, with D possibly matching TRBD1 (6 bases). From germline, CDR1 is MNHEY and CDR2 SVGAGI. This CDR3 contains 16 residues. V dropped 2 bases and J dropped 1 base, with 14 bases sitting between them. In nucleotides, the CDR3 is TGTGCCAGCAGTTACGAGAAACAGGGATGGAACACTGAAGCTTTCTTT. The encoded protein is CASSYEKQGWNTEAFF.

CDR3 in amino acids: CSVVGTGGSEQYF. The CDR3 coding sequence is TGCAGCGTTGTCGGGACAGGGGGCTCCGAGCAGTACTTC. The gene calls are TRBV29-1 and TRBJ2-7, with 12 bases that match TRBD1. The CDR3 length is 13 residues. Germline trimming cut 4 bases from V and 6 bases from J; bases unmatched to any gene: 4. Germline-derived CDR1 and CDR2 are SQVTM and ANQGSEA.

In its sample, this clonotype was seen a few times. The J gene is TRBJ2-7, the V gene TRBV12-3 or TRBV12-4; tentatively, D is TRBD1 (6 bases). Trimming pared 6 bases from V and 4 bases from J, leaving 16 bases between. The CDR3 runs to 14 residues. CDR3 amino acids: CASSITGMGYEQYF. The CDR3, as DNA: TGTGCCAGCAGCATCACAGGGATGGGATACGAGCAGTACTTC.

The chain uses TRBV29-1 and TRBJ1-6, with 7 nucleotides matching TRBD1. CDR3 length equals 13 residues. CDR1 is SQVTM and CDR2 is ANQGSEA in the germline V gene. The ends lost 4 bases at V and 7 bases at J; junction bases unmatched: 4. The CDR3 bases are TGCAGCGTTGGACAGGGCAGAAATTCACCCCTCCACTTT. This encodes CSVGQGRNSPLHF.

The chain employs TRBV10-3 and TRBJ2-5; D perhaps matches TRBD2 (5 bases). The CDR3 has 14 amino acids. Per germline, CDR1 ENHRY and CDR2 SYGVKD. The ends were cut back, 0 bases at V and 1 base at J, with 6 bases in the middle. This chain's CDR3 is CAISESSGQETQYF. The CDR3, as DNA: TGTGCCATCAGTGAGTCCAGCGGCCAAGAGACCCAGTACTTC.

This clonotype has only a few counts. The rearrangement uses TRBV5-4 and TRBJ2-1, with TRBD1 matching over 9 bases. Germline V CDR1 and CDR2: SGHNT, YYREEE (reference sequence). The ends lost 4 bases at V and 4 bases at J; junction bases unmatched: 6. The CDR3 extends over 15 amino acids. The CDR3 DNA sequence: TGTGCCAGCAGCCCCCCGACAGGGGGGTACAATGAGCAGTTCTTC. It yields the protein CASSPPTGGYNEQFF.

Written as DNA, the CDR3 is TGCAGTGCTAGAGGGGGGCTCGCTGAAGCTTTCTTT. Amino acid sequence: CSARGGLAEAFF. V gene TRBV20-1 combines with J gene TRBJ1-1; a possible D gene is TRBD1 (6 bases). Germline V lookup: CDR1 DFQATT, CDR2 SNEGSKA (reference sequence). The CDR3 covers 12 residues. Trimming left V 1 base short and J 6 bases short, with 9 bases between.

The chain couples TRBV20-1 to TRBJ2-1, with D maybe TRBD1 (6 bases). Germline CDR1 reads DFQATT; CDR2 reads SNEGSKA (reference sequence). Trimming left V 2 bases short and J 4 bases short, with 24 bases between. The CDR3 has 18 residues. The CDR3 is CSARRTTGIVLGYNEQFF. The CDR3 DNA sequence: TGCAGTGCTAGAAGGACCACAGGGATTGTATTGGGGTACAATGAGCAGTTCTTC.

This clonotype was picked up a small number of times. The rearrangement links TRBV20-1 to TRBJ1-4; D possibly corresponds to TRBD1 (5 bases). CDR1 is DFQATT, CDR2 SNEGSKA, per germline (reference sequence). V was clipped by 6 bases and J by 1 base, with 9 bases between them. The CDR3 loop spans 13 amino acids. The CDR3 sequence: CSAPGQTNEKLFF. The CDR3 bases are TGCAGTGCGCCAGGACAAACTAATGAAAAACTGTTTTTT.

The rearrangement links TRBV27 to TRBJ2-6; D is tentatively TRBD1 or TRBD2 (6 bases each). This CDR3 contains 17 residues. V gave up 7 bases and J gave up 1 base, with 17 bases separating them. Germline values: CDR1 MNHEY, CDR2 SMNVEV (reference sequence). The CDR3 bases are TGTGCCAGCACTCAAAGAGGGGGGTTTTCTGGGGCCAACGTCCTGACTTTC. This sequence encodes CASTQRGGFSGANVLTF.